The 15 T cell receptor beta chains in this list originate from one sample, sequenced in a study of T cells in Graves' hyperthyroidism and ophthalmopathy. TCR beta CDR3 region amplification was performed from RNA transcripts. HTBI primers were the set used in a first-round RT-PCR of the TCR CDR3. TCRdb fed the multiplex PCR reads into MiXCR, producing one record per CDR3 protein. This table has roughly 550,000 distinct CDR3 sequences, about 16% appearing once. The material sequenced was blood. The receptors derive from a woman under 40 with Graves' ophthalmopathy.

The chain uses TRBV7-6 and TRBJ1-5; TRBD1 is a possible D gene (6 bases). This CDR3 has 15 amino acids. V lost 1 base and J 3 bases, leaving 10 bases between the germline ends. Germline lookup yields CDR1 SGHVS and CDR2 FNYEAQ. CDR3 amino acids: CASSLVTGFNQPQHF. As DNA, the CDR3 is TGTGCCAGCAGCTTAGTAACAGGGTTCAATCAGCCCCAGCATTTT.

The chain uses TRBV7-2 and TRBJ1-4; 7 nucleotides align to TRBD1. The CDR3 is 18 residues long. The germline gives CDR1 SGHTA, CDR2 FQGNSA. V was pared by 5 bases and J by 7 bases, with 19 bases of the junction left unmatched. In nucleotides, the CDR3 is TGTGCCAGCAGCCAAACCGGGACAGCTCATAAAGGGGGTGAAAAACTGTTTTTT. Amino acid sequence: CASSQTGTAHKGGEKLFF.

In this sample, this clonotype turned up many times. The chain combines TRBV6-1 with TRBJ2-6; D gene uncertain. CDR1 MNHNS and CDR2 SASEGT come from the germline V gene. This CDR3 is built from 14 residues. V gave up 7 bases and J gave up 2 bases, with 9 bases separating them. The CDR3 coding sequence is TGTGCCAGCACTCCCAGTACTGGGGCCAACGTCCTGACTTTC. Its protein is CASTPSTGANVLTF.

On this clonotype: At one boundary the junction diverges from the germline segment, which might be a read error. The rearrangement uses TRBV20-1 and TRBJ2-2; 8 bases map to TRBD2. Looked up from germline, CDR1 is DFQATT and CDR2 is SNEGSKA (reference sequence). CDR3 size: 13 residues. Here the CDR3 reads CSARGTSTGELFF. In DNA, the CDR3 is TGCAGTGCCAGAGGGACTAGCACCGGGGAGCTGTTTTTT.

This clonotype was observed a handful of times. This sequence joins TRBV13 and TRBJ1-5; unclear D gene. CDR3 size: 13 residues. The germline V gene has CDR1 PRHDT and CDR2 FYEKMQ (reference sequence). The germline V and J ends were trimmed by 1 base and 7 bases, with 8 bases remaining between them. Here the CDR3 reads CASSLDPQQPQHF. CDR3 DNA: TGTGCCAGCAGCTTAGACCCTCAGCAGCCCCAGCATTTT.

The V call is TRBV6-2 or TRBV6-3, the J call TRBJ2-1, with D perhaps matching TRBD2 (6 bases). The V end was cut by 4 bases, the J end by 6 bases, with 10 bases between. The CDR3 extends over 13 amino acids. Germline CDR1 is MNHEY and CDR2 is SVGEGT. For the CDR3, the DNA is TGTGCCAGCAGTTCGGCGGGGCCCAATGAGCAGTTCTTC. This gives the protein CASSSAGPNEQFF.

This clonotype was picked up many times. V usage is TRBV30 and J usage is TRBJ2-3; D not resolved. Trimming removed 3 bases at V and 1 base at J, with 20 bases between. The length of the CDR3 is 17 residues. Germline assignment: CDR1 GTSNPN and CDR2 SVGIG (reference sequence). The CDR3 nucleotides are TGTGCCTGGAGGAGGCCCCCCCCCTCCCAGGGCACAGATACGCAGTATTTT. Encoded protein: CAWRRPPPSQGTDTQYF.

The chain employs TRBV5-6 and TRBJ1-5, with a tentative D call TRBD1 (6 bases). Deletions cut 4 bases from V and 5 bases from J, with 16 bases between. CDR3 size: 15 residues. Germline CDR1 and CDR2: SGHDT and YYEEEE. The CDR3 loop reads CASSPGGGSYQPQHF. CDR3 bases: TGTGCCAGCAGCCCCGGAGGGGGTTCGTATCAGCCCCAGCATTTT.

This clonotype has a count of ten or more. The CDR3, as DNA: TGTGCCAGCAGTTTCGGACAGGTAGGACAGCCCCAGCATTTT. It is translated as CASSFGQVGQPQHF. V is TRBV28 and J is TRBJ1-5; 7 bases match TRBD1. CDR3 length: 14 amino acids. Unmatched junction bases numbered 6, after V lost 3 bases and J lost 7 bases. Looked up from germline, CDR1 is MDHEN and CDR2 is SYDVKM.

This clonotype was seen many times. This chain uses TRBV7-3 with TRBJ1-5, with D unclear. V gave up 0 bases and J gave up 7 bases, with 7 bases separating them. Germline V lookup: CDR1 SGHTA, CDR2 FQGTGA. The CDR3 length is 13 residues. The CDR3 coding sequence is TGTGCCAGCAGCTTAACTGTGGGGCAGCCCCAGCATTTT. The encoded protein is CASSLTVGQPQHF.

In its sample, this clonotype was seen a few times. The rearrangement joins TRBV7-2 to TRBJ2-7; no clear D gene. CDR3 size: 16 residues. Germline-derived CDR1 and CDR2 are SGHTA and FQGNSA. The V and J ends lost 2 bases and 5 bases respectively, with 19 bases between them. For the CDR3, the DNA is TGTGCCAGCAGCTTAAGGCACTTGGGCAGAATCCACGAGCAGTACTTC. Its translation is CASSLRHLGRIHEQYF.

The chain carries TRBV18 and TRBJ2-1; TRBD2 matches at 7 bases. This CDR3 has 14 residues. In germline, CDR1 is KGHSH, CDR2 LQKENI. J lost 8 bases, V lost 3 bases, and 7 bases had no gene match. The CDR3, as DNA: TGTGCCAGCTCACCCTCCTGGGGGGGGGATGAGCAGTTCTTC. Protein product: CASSPSWGGDEQFF.

There are many counts of this clonotype. The rearrangement uses TRBV11-2 and TRBJ2-7; D may be TRBD1 or TRBD2 (5 bases each). The CDR3 contains 12 residues. The V end was cut by 9 bases, the J end by 7 bases, with 16 bases between. Germline assignment: CDR1 SGHAT and CDR2 FQNNGV. The DNA of the CDR3 is TGTGCCAGTCAGGGACCAGAGGTTGAGCAGTACTTC. Encoded protein: CASQGPEVEQYF.

Ten or more counts support this clonotype. The V call is TRBV12-3 or TRBV12-4, the J call TRBJ2-1; 14 bases are shared with TRBD2. V shed 4 bases, J shed 0 bases, and the junction held 14 bases outside the gene matches. CDR3 size: 21 residues. CDR3 amino acids: CASSSMPGLAGARSSYNEQFF. The CDR3 nucleotides read TGTGCCAGCAGTTCAATGCCGGGACTAGCGGGAGCGAGGAGCTCCTACAATGAGCAGTTCTTC.

In its sample, this clonotype was seen many times. The rearrangement uses TRBV28 and TRBJ2-7, with TRBD2 matching 10 bases. Germline V CDR1 and CDR2: MDHEN, SYDVKM. CDR3 length: 15 residues. Trimming cost V 4 bases and J 7 bases; bases outside gene matches: 10. The CDR3 sequence is CASSSSGRALREQYF. CDR3 in DNA: TGTGCCAGCAGTTCAAGCGGGAGGGCCTTGCGGGAGCAGTACTTC.